The rows below give T cell receptor beta chains drawn from one sample of a study of shared clonotypes between healthy human individuals. The protocol was immunoSEQ multiplex PCR, while the TCRdb copy is restricted to in-frame clones and leaves out a portion. The repertoire holds 400,000 to 600,000 clones, with about 80% as singletons. Input material: PBMCs. Receptor source: a woman aged 40 to 55 in good health. Some clones in this sample may be carry-over from other donors' samples. The CDR3 runs from the conserved cysteine through the conserved F or W. A D gene is named only where the DNA matches it firmly. The size field is filled for only some rows; it gives once, few, many or a size class.

V gene: TRBV27
clone size: -
J gene: TRBJ1-2
D gene: -
CDR3 protein: CASSFSGTNYGYTF
CDR3 DNA: TGTGCCAGCAGTTTCTCCGGGACTAACTATGGCTACACCTTC

V gene: TRBV27
clone size: -
J gene: TRBJ1-4
D gene: -
CDR3 protein: CASSPDRPNEKLFF
CDR3 DNA: TGTGCCAGCAGCCCCGACAGGCCAAATGAAAAACTGTTTTTT

V gene: TRBV6-6
clone size: -
J gene: TRBJ1-2
D gene: -
CDR3 protein: CASSYGGRGYGYTF
CDR3 DNA: TGTGCCAGCAGTTACGGGGGGCGCGGTTATGGCTACACCTTC

V gene: TRBV18
clone size: -
J gene: TRBJ2-7
D gene: TRBD1
CDR3 protein: CASSPRGTGVYEQYF
CDR3 DNA: TGTGCCAGCTCACCAAGGGGGACAGGGGTCTACGAGCAGTACTTC

V gene: TRBV4-2
clone size: -
J gene: TRBJ2-1
D gene: TRBD2
CDR3 protein: CASSQSAGAGYNEQFF
CDR3 DNA: TGTGCCAGCAGCCAATCAGCGGGAGCGGGCTACAATGAGCAGTTCTTC

V gene: TRBV4-1
clone size: -
J gene: TRBJ2-7
D gene: -
CDR3 protein: CASSQVGAFYEQYF
CDR3 DNA: TGCGCCAGCAGCCAAGTGGGGGCGTTCTACGAGCAGTACTTC

V gene: TRBV11-2
clone size: few
J gene: TRBJ2-7
D gene: TRBD2
CDR3 protein: CASSFGYLAAAPYEQYF
CDR3 DNA: TGTGCCAGCAGCTTTGGGTACCTAGCGGCCGCCCCCTACGAGCAGTACTTC

V gene: TRBV6-5
clone size: -
J gene: TRBJ2-7
D gene: TRBD2
CDR3 protein: CASSYSSGSGYEQYF
CDR3 DNA: TGTGCCAGCAGTTACTCTAGCGGGAGCGGGTACGAGCAGTACTTC

V gene: TRBV7-6
clone size: -
J gene: TRBJ2-2
D gene: -
CDR3 protein: CASSLRQTGELFF
CDR3 DNA: TGTGCCAGCAGCTTAAGACAGACCGGGGAGCTGTTTTTT

V gene: TRBV10-2
clone size: -
J gene: TRBJ2-7
D gene: TRBD1
CDR3 protein: CASWTGTSYEQYF
CDR3 DNA: TGCGCCAGCTGGACAGGGACCTCCTACGAGCAGTACTTC

V gene: TRBV4-2
clone size: medium-sized
J gene: TRBJ2-1
D gene: -
CDR3 protein: CASSQDQGGHNEQFF
CDR3 DNA: TGTGCCAGCAGCCAAGATCAAGGGGGGCACAATGAGCAGTTCTTC

V gene: TRBV4-2
clone size: -
J gene: TRBJ1-5
D gene: -
CDR3 protein: CASSQDRGDQPQHF
CDR3 DNA: TGTGCCAGCAGCCAAGATCGGGGGGATCAGCCCCAGCATTTT

V gene: TRBV10-3
clone size: -
J gene: TRBJ2-1
D gene: -
CDR3 protein: CAISFSGPVWNEQFF
CDR3 DNA: TGTGCCATCAGCTTTAGCGGCCCCGTGTGGAATGAGCAGTTCTTC

V gene: TRBV5-4
clone size: many
J gene: TRBJ1-5
D gene: -
CDR3 protein: CASSYSKDFQTHQPQHF
CDR3 DNA: TGTGCCAGCAGCTACTCTAAGGACTTTCAGACCCATCAGCCCCAGCATTTT

V gene: TRBV4-2
clone size: -
J gene: TRBJ1-5
D gene: -
CDR3 protein: CASSQWDGPGGPQHF
CDR3 DNA: TGTGCCAGCAGCCAGTGGGACGGCCCGGGGGGGCCCCAGCATTTT

V gene: TRBV6-6
clone size: -
J gene: TRBJ1-2
D gene: TRBD1
CDR3 protein: CASSSRTGATNYGYTF
CDR3 DNA: TGTGCCAGCAGTTCCAGGACAGGAGCAACTAACTATGGCTACACCTTC

V gene: TRBV2
clone size: -
J gene: TRBJ2-3
D gene: TRBD2
CDR3 protein: CASSDPSGRNTDTQYF
CDR3 DNA: TGTGCCAGCAGTGACCCTAGCGGGAGGAACACAGATACGCAGTATTTT

V gene: TRBV6-6
clone size: -
J gene: TRBJ2-2
D gene: TRBD2
CDR3 protein: CASLAGLNTGELFF
CDR3 DNA: TGTGCCAGTCTAGCGGGACTGAACACCGGGGAGCTGTTTTTT

V gene: TRBV6-6
clone size: -
J gene: TRBJ2-7
D gene: -
CDR3 protein: CASSYGSIGFEQYF
CDR3 DNA: TGTGCCAGCAGTTACGGCAGTATTGGGTTCGAGCAGTACTTC

V gene: TRBV28
clone size: -
J gene: TRBJ2-1
D gene: -
CDR3 protein: CASRPITGLARGNEQFF
CDR3 DNA: TGTGCCAGCAGACCTATTACGGGCCTAGCGAGGGGGAATGAGCAGTTCTTC

V gene: TRBV19
clone size: -
J gene: TRBJ2-3
D gene: -
CDR3 protein: CASEKEFSRWMDTQYF
CDR3 DNA: TGTGCCAGTGAAAAAGAGTTTAGTAGGTGGATGGATACGCAGTATTTT

V gene: TRBV7-9
clone size: -
J gene: TRBJ1-6
D gene: -
CDR3 protein: CASSLDRVNSPLHF
CDR3 DNA: TGTGCCAGCAGCTTAGACAGGGTTAATTCACCCCTCCACTTT

V gene: TRBV5-1
clone size: -
J gene: TRBJ1-1
D gene: TRBD1
CDR3 protein: CASRRQGGSDTEAFF
CDR3 DNA: TGCGCCAGCAGACGACAGGGAGGATCGGACACTGAAGCTTTCTTT

V gene: TRBV29-1
clone size: once
J gene: TRBJ2-5
D gene: TRBD1
CDR3 protein: CSAQQGETQYF
CDR3 DNA: TGCAGCGCCCAACAGGGGGAGACCCAGTACTTC

V gene: TRBV27
clone size: few
J gene: TRBJ2-3
D gene: -
CDR3 protein: CASSRTPQGWTDTQYF
CDR3 DNA: TGTGCCAGCAGTCGAACCCCGCAGGGGTGGACAGATACGCAGTATTTT

V gene: TRBV11-2
clone size: few
J gene: TRBJ1-1
D gene: -
CDR3 protein: CASSLVNRPNTEAFF
CDR3 DNA: TGTGCCAGCAGCTTAGTAAACAGGCCGAACACTGAAGCTTTCTTT

V gene: TRBV4-3
clone size: -
J gene: TRBJ2-3
D gene: TRBD2
CDR3 protein: CASSQELREGSYLRTNTQYF
CDR3 DNA: TGCGCCAGCAGCCAAGAACTTAGGGAGGGGTCCTACTTACGCACAAATACGCAGTATTTT

V gene: TRBV28
clone size: -
J gene: TRBJ2-1
D gene: TRBD2
CDR3 protein: CASSPPSGRASYNEQFF
CDR3 DNA: TGTGCCAGCAGCCCGCCTAGCGGGAGGGCCTCCTACAATGAGCAGTTCTTC

V gene: TRBV27
clone size: once
J gene: TRBJ2-2
D gene: TRBD2
CDR3 protein: CASSRMTPGGGYTGELFF
CDR3 DNA: TGTGCCAGCAGTCGGATGACGCCGGGGGGAGGTTACACCGGGGAGCTGTTTTTT

V gene: TRBV6-6
clone size: -
J gene: TRBJ2-1
D gene: -
CDR3 protein: CASSYSSRPVPNEQFF
CDR3 DNA: TGTGCCAGCAGTTACTCGAGTCGTCCAGTTCCCAATGAGCAGTTCTTC

V gene: TRBV5-1
clone size: -
J gene: TRBJ2-1
D gene: -
CDR3 protein: CASNMRIGGSYNEQFF
CDR3 DNA: TGCGCCAGTAACATGAGGATAGGCGGCTCCTACAATGAGCAGTTCTTC

V gene: TRBV6-1
clone size: -
J gene: TRBJ1-4
D gene: -
CDR3 protein: CASSEERAANDEKLFF
CDR3 DNA: TGTGCCAGCAGTGAAGAGAGAGCAGCGAATGATGAAAAACTGTTTTTT

V gene: TRBV18
clone size: few
J gene: TRBJ1-2
D gene: -
CDR3 protein: CASSVRQDPANYGYTF
CDR3 DNA: TGTGCCAGCTCAGTCCGACAGGATCCGGCGAACTATGGCTACACCTTC

V gene: TRBV7-9
clone size: once
J gene: TRBJ2-2
D gene: TRBD2
CDR3 protein: CASRQLAGNTGELFF
CDR3 DNA: TGTGCCAGCAGACAACTAGCGGGAAACACCGGGGAGCTGTTTTTT

V gene: TRBV28
clone size: -
J gene: TRBJ2-2
D gene: TRBD2
CDR3 protein: CASSFIGGGTGELFF
CDR3 DNA: TGTGCCAGCAGTTTCATCGGGGGGGGCACCGGGGAGCTGTTTTTT

V gene: TRBV7-7
clone size: -
J gene: TRBJ2-7
D gene: -
CDR3 protein: CASSPDLSNEQYF
CDR3 DNA: TGTGCCAGCAGCCCTGACTTAAGCAACGAGCAGTACTTC

V gene: TRBV15
clone size: -
J gene: TRBJ2-7
D gene: TRBD1
CDR3 protein: CATSRSSGTGGNEQYF
CDR3 DNA: TGTGCCACCAGCAGATCTAGCGGGACAGGGGGAAACGAGCAGTACTTC

V gene: TRBV27
clone size: many
J gene: TRBJ1-5
D gene: TRBD1
CDR3 protein: CASSRVGTGKLSQPQHF
CDR3 DNA: TGTGCCAGCAGTCGGGTTGGGACAGGGAAGCTATCTCAGCCCCAGCATTTT

V gene: TRBV5-5
clone size: -
J gene: TRBJ2-2
D gene: TRBD1
CDR3 protein: CASSLNRGAGTGELFF
CDR3 DNA: TGTGCCAGCAGCTTGAACAGGGGGGCGGGCACCGGGGAGCTGTTTTTT

V gene: TRBV27
clone size: -
J gene: TRBJ2-1
D gene: -
CDR3 protein: CASSLGGRGEQFF
CDR3 DNA: TGTGCCAGCAGTTTAGGGGGAAGGGGTGAGCAGTTCTTC

V gene: TRBV30
clone size: many
J gene: TRBJ1-2
D gene: -
CDR3 protein: CAWSVHRTYGYTF
CDR3 DNA: TGTGCCTGGAGTGTTCACAGAACCTATGGCTACACCTTC

V gene: TRBV2
clone size: -
J gene: TRBJ1-4
D gene: TRBD1
CDR3 protein: CASRDRGYEKLFF
CDR3 DNA: TGTGCCAGCCGGGACAGAGGATATGAAAAACTGTTTTTT

V gene: TRBV9
clone size: -
J gene: TRBJ2-7
D gene: -
CDR3 protein: CASTPMDNSIHEQYF
CDR3 DNA: TGTGCCAGCACCCCGATGGACAATTCGATCCACGAGCAGTACTTC

V gene: TRBV7-2
clone size: -
J gene: TRBJ2-1
D gene: -
CDR3 protein: CASSLASAGEQFF
CDR3 DNA: TGTGCCAGCAGCTTAGCGAGCGCGGGGGAGCAGTTCTTC

V gene: TRBV7-3
clone size: -
J gene: TRBJ2-7
D gene: -
CDR3 protein: CASSPHTRGEQYF
CDR3 DNA: TGTGCCAGCAGCCCACATACTAGAGGCGAGCAGTACTTC

V gene: TRBV7-3
clone size: few
J gene: TRBJ1-2
D gene: -
CDR3 protein: CASSLGFNYGYTF
CDR3 DNA: TGTGCCAGCAGCTTAGGCTTTAACTATGGCTACACCTTC

V gene: TRBV29-1
clone size: -
J gene: TRBJ1-1
D gene: -
CDR3 protein: CSVEEQGGTEAFF
CDR3 DNA: TGCAGCGTTGAAGAACAGGGAGGTACTGAAGCTTTCTTT

V gene: TRBV6-1
clone size: -
J gene: TRBJ2-5
D gene: -
CDR3 protein: CASSTGAETQYF
CDR3 DNA: TGTGCCAGCAGTACGGGAGCAGAGACCCAGTACTTC

V gene: TRBV7-2
clone size: -
J gene: TRBJ2-6
D gene: -
CDR3 protein: CASSPAGANVLTF
CDR3 DNA: TGTGCCAGCAGCCCCGCCGGGGCCAACGTCCTGACTTTC

V gene: TRBV7-8
clone size: -
J gene: TRBJ2-7
D gene: TRBD1
CDR3 protein: CASRPGTGSYEQYF
CDR3 DNA: TGTGCCAGCAGGCCCGGGACAGGCTCCTACGAGCAGTACTTC

V gene: TRBV4-2
clone size: -
J gene: TRBJ2-7
D gene: TRBD2
CDR3 protein: CASSPAGLAGSSEQYF
CDR3 DNA: TGTGCCAGCAGCCCCGCTGGGCTAGCGGGATCCTCTGAGCAGTACTTC

V gene: TRBV5-4
clone size: -
J gene: TRBJ2-3
D gene: -
CDR3 protein: CASSFASTDTQYF
CDR3 DNA: TGTGCCAGCAGCTTCGCTAGCACAGATACGCAGTATTTT

V gene: TRBV5-4
clone size: -
J gene: TRBJ1-3
D gene: -
CDR3 protein: CASSLDRGAWNTIYF
CDR3 DNA: TGTGCCAGCAGCTTGGATAGGGGGGCTTGGAACACCATATATTTT

V gene: TRBV5-5
clone size: -
J gene: TRBJ2-7
D gene: TRBD2
CDR3 protein: CASRMSGSQVGEQYF
CDR3 DNA: TGTGCCAGCCGAATGAGCGGGAGTCAAGTAGGCGAGCAGTACTTC

V gene: TRBV19
clone size: -
J gene: TRBJ2-1
D gene: -
CDR3 protein: CASSIGDNYNEQFF
CDR3 DNA: TGTGCCAGTAGTATAGGGGACAACTACAATGAGCAGTTCTTC